These 30 T cell receptor beta chains were all obtained from the same sample, sequenced in a study of graft-versus-host responses after intestinal transplantation. Irradiated stimulators labeled with violet dye, approximately 200,000 in number, were plated with approximately 200,000 CFSE-labeled responders. Profiled with immunoSEQ multiplex PCR; TCRdb holds only in-frame clones, not every one. The sample yields some 14,000 clones, approximately 33% seen once. Material: alloreactive CD8+ T cells from a mixed lymphocyte reaction culture, obtained before intestinal transplant. The subset was: CFSE-low proliferating T cells sorted from roughly 6-day pre-transplant mixed lymphocyte reaction (GvH or HvG direction). These TCRs come from a human patient who received an intestinal transplant.

The J gene is TRBJ2-7, the V gene TRBV11-2; perhaps TRBD1 as D (6 bases). The ends were cut back, 5 bases at V and 3 bases at J, with 11 bases in the middle. Germline V CDR1 and CDR2: SGHAT, FQNNGV. The CDR3 contains 13 residues. The CDR3 region has the DNA TGTGCCAGCAGCCTGAGGACAGACTACGAGCAGTACTTC. It specifies CASSLRTDYEQYF.

This clone was counted only a few times. The J gene is TRBJ2-1, the V gene TRBV7-6; D remains unclear. Trimming took 8 bases from V and 0 from J, leaving 20 bases between them. The V gene's germline CDR1 is SGHVS and CDR2 FNYEAQ. The CDR3 is 17 amino acids. The CDR3 reads CASARLFSTSSYNEQFF. As DNA, the CDR3 is TGTGCCAGCGCTCGCCTATTTTCAACGAGCTCCTACAATGAGCAGTTCTTC.

This clone was recorded a few times. The chain is built from TRBV11-2 and TRBJ2-1, with D unresolved. This CDR3 region has 11 residues. The ends were cut back, 5 bases at V and 7 bases at J, with 6 bases in the middle. From germline, CDR1 is SGHAT and CDR2 FQNNGV. Here the CDR3 reads CASSIRNEQFF. For the CDR3, the DNA is TGTGCCAGCAGCATTCGGAATGAGCAGTTCTTC. The variable domain in full, with the rest retrieved from reference TRBV11-2 and TRBJ2-1, is EAGVAQSPRYKIIEKRQSVAFWCNPISGHATLYWYQQILGQGPKLLIQFQNNGVVDDSQLPKDRFSAERLKGVDSTLKIQPAKLEDSAVYLCASSIRNEQFFGPGTRLTVL.

This clone was detected only a few times. The rearrangement uses TRBV12-5 and TRBJ2-7; a weak D match, TRBD2 (5 bases). The CDR3 consists of 14 residues. V was shortened by 4 bases and J by 0 bases, with 10 bases between the two germline ends. The V gene's germline CDR1 is LGHNT and CDR2 FRNRAP. The CDR3 sequence: CASGSTGSSYEQYF. The CDR3 DNA sequence: TGTGCTAGTGGTTCGACGGGGAGCTCCTACGAGCAGTACTTC.

There are a few counts of this clone. The J gene is TRBJ2-1, the V gene TRBV7-9; D not resolved. V was cut by 1 base and J by 7 bases, with 8 bases left in between. The CDR3 has 13 amino acids. Per germline, CDR1 SEHNR and CDR2 FQNEAQ (reference sequence). The CDR3, as DNA: TGTGCCAGCAGCTTAGACAGTACGAATGAGCAGTTCTTC. Translation: CASSLDSTNEQFF. Looking up the rest from reference TRBV7-9 and TRBJ2-1 gives the full variable domain: DTGVSQNPRHKITKRGQNVTFRCDPISEHNRLYWYRQTLGQGPEFLTYFQNEAQLEKSRLLSDRFSAERPKGSFSTLEIQRTEQGDSAMYLCASSLDSTNEQFFGPGTRLTVL.

The CDR3 is CASSSTRLGPSYNEQFF. The CDR3 coding sequence is TGCGCCAGCAGCTCGACACGGTTGGGGCCCTCCTACAATGAGCAGTTCTTC. V gene TRBV4-3 combines with J gene TRBJ2-1; weak D call: TRBD1 (5 bases). Germline V gives CDR1 LGHNA, CDR2 YSLEER. With 5 bases removed from V and 0 bases from J, the gap between germline ends came to 17 bases. The CDR3 is 17 residues long.

The chain carries TRBV11-2 and TRBJ2-7, with D perhaps matching TRBD2 (6 bases). Between the trimmed V and J ends, which lost 4 bases and 4 bases, there was a span of 14 bases. CDR3 length: 14 amino acids. The germline V gene has CDR1 SGHAT and CDR2 FQNNGV. The CDR3 here is CASSSPGSGYEQYF. The CDR3 nucleotides are TGTGCCAGCAGCTCCCCGGGCAGCGGGTACGAGCAGTACTTC.

This clone appeared a few times. The rearrangement joins TRBV7-2 to TRBJ1-1; D gene uncertain. This CDR3 spans 15 amino acids. V lost 0 bases, J lost 3 bases, and 11 bases lay in between. Per germline, CDR1 SGHTA and CDR2 FQGNSA. The CDR3 here is CASSLASGFYTEAFF. DNA for the CDR3: TGTGCCAGCAGCTTAGCGTCGGGGTTCTACACTGAAGCTTTCTTT.

The chain couples TRBV7-2 to TRBJ1-1; TRBD1 agrees at 8 bases. Germline CDR1 reads SGHTA; CDR2 reads FQGNSA. The CDR3 covers 17 residues. The trim removed 4 bases at V and 1 base at J, leaving 11 bases unmatched. The CDR3 reads CASSSSGTGRGNTEAFF. CDR3 nucleotide sequence: TGTGCCAGCAGCTCATCCGGGACAGGACGGGGGAACACTGAAGCTTTCTTT.

The CDR3 DNA reads TGTGCCAGCAGACCAGCATTAGCGGGGGAGAGCACAGATACGCAGTATTTT. Translated: CASRPALAGESTDTQYF. The chain employs TRBV11-1 and TRBJ2-3; 9 positions match TRBD2. With 6 bases clipped from V and 0 bases from J, the junction kept 10 bases outside the gene matches. The V gene's germline CDR1 is SGHAT and CDR2 FQDESV (reference sequence). CDR3 size: 17 residues.

The V and J genes are TRBV7-9 and TRBJ2-1, with D maybe TRBD1 (5 bases). The V end lost 1 base, the J end lost 5 bases, and 12 bases lay between the germline ends. Germline V CDR1 and CDR2: SEHNR, FQNEAQ (reference sequence). This CDR3 is 15 amino acids long. The CDR3 spells CASSLGLGEDNEQFF. CDR3 sequence (DNA): TGTGCCAGCAGCTTAGGTCTAGGGGAAGACAATGAGCAGTTCTTC.

This clone showed up just a few times. The rearrangement joins TRBV29-1 to TRBJ2-2; D gene unclear. This CDR3 region has 12 residues. Trimming took 0 bases from V and 4 from J, leaving 3 bases between them. Germline V gene lookup returns CDR1 SQVTM and CDR2 ANQGSEA. CDR3 DNA sequence: TGCAGCGTTGAAGATCTCACCGGGGAGCTGTTTTTT. Amino acid sequence: CSVEDLTGELFF.

CDR3 nucleotides: TGTGCCAGCAGCGTAACAGGGGGCCCCCCGAACACTGAAGCTTTCTTT. It codes for CASSVTGGPPNTEAFF. The chain uses TRBV27 and TRBJ1-1, with 9 bases lining up with TRBD1. CDR3 length: 16 residues. Germline V lookup: CDR1 MNHEY, CDR2 SMNVEV (reference sequence). V trimming: 6 bases; J trimming: 1 base; junction bases outside the gene matches: 9.

The chain uses TRBV9 and TRBJ2-6; TRBD2 aligns across 8 bases. This CDR3 has 15 residues. Germline V gene sequence: CDR1 SGDLS, CDR2 YYNGEE. V was pared by 7 bases and J by 2 bases, with 5 bases of the junction left unmatched. CDR3 protein: CASAGGVAGANVLTF. The CDR3 bases are TGTGCCAGCGCGGGAGGTGTCGCTGGGGCCAACGTCCTGACTTTC.

The V gene is TRBV9, the J gene TRBJ2-3, with TRBD2 matching 9 bases. CDR1 is SGDLS and CDR2 is YYNGEE in the germline V gene. V lost 2 bases to trimming and J lost 4 bases; unmatched junction nucleotides: 5. There are 15 residues in the CDR3. CDR3 in amino acids: CASSVQGLAPDTQYF. DNA of the CDR3: TGTGCCAGCAGCGTCCAGGGACTAGCTCCAGATACGCAGTATTTT.

The chain combines TRBV7-2 with TRBJ1-1; 8 bases fit TRBD1. V was clipped by 5 bases and J by 5 bases; unmatched bases: 1. Germline CDR1 SGHTA, CDR2 FQGNSA. The CDR3 consists of 12 residues. The CDR3 sequence: CASSHRGTEAFF. The CDR3 DNA reads as TGTGCCAGCAGCCACAGGGGGACTGAAGCTTTCTTT.

In its sample, this clone ranks as medium-sized (0.01 to 0.1%). This chain links TRBV27 with TRBJ2-7; D possibly corresponds to TRBD1 (5 bases). Between the trimmed V and J ends, which lost 3 bases and 4 bases, there was a span of 7 bases. The germline V gene has CDR1 MNHEY and CDR2 SMNVEV (reference sequence). This CDR3 region has 12 residues. The CDR3, as DNA: TGTGCCAGCAGTTTCCAGGGTTACGAGCAGTACTTC. Its translation: CASSFQGYEQYF.

This clone was seen more than once but under ten times. The rearrangement links TRBV4-1 to TRBJ2-1; D unclear. Trimming stripped 4 bases from V and 9 bases from J, with 10 bases between. This CDR3 contains 12 residues. Germline V gene lookup returns CDR1 MGHRA and CDR2 YSYEKL. As DNA, the CDR3 is TGCGCCAGCAGCCCAGATAAACTTGAGCAGTTCTTC. Encoded protein: CASSPDKLEQFF.

The rearrangement links TRBV7-2 to TRBJ2-7; TRBD2 matches 10 bases. The CDR3 spans 16 residues. Germline assignment: CDR1 SGHTA and CDR2 FQGNSA. The junction had 6 bases not matched to a gene; V was cut back by 1 base and J by 3 bases. The CDR3 DNA reads as TGTGCCAGCAGCTTAGGATCTAGCGGGGGCAGCTACGAGCAGTACTTC. Protein: CASSLGSSGGSYEQYF.

The chain joins TRBV7-9 to TRBJ1-1; maybe TRBD1 (5 bases). The CDR3 sequence is 15 residues long. Germline CDR1 reads SEHNR; CDR2 reads FQNEAQ (reference sequence). Trimming cost V 5 bases and J 0 bases, with 13 bases left between them. CDR3 protein: CASSATANMNTEAFF. The CDR3 DNA sequence: TGTGCCAGCAGCGCGACAGCTAACATGAACACTGAAGCTTTCTTT.

The rearrangement uses TRBV13 and TRBJ2-1; 7 positions agree with TRBD2. The CDR3 sequence is 16 residues long. The junction had 8 bases not matched to a gene; V was cut back by 3 bases and J by 3 bases. Looked up from germline, CDR1 is PRHDT and CDR2 is FYEKMQ (reference sequence). The CDR3 here is CASSLPTRGVYNEQFF. The CDR3, as DNA: TGTGCCAGCAGCTTGCCGACACGGGGGGTCTACAATGAGCAGTTCTTC.

This clone was seen more than once but under ten times. The V and J genes are TRBV6-5 and TRBJ1-5, with 7 bases that match TRBD1. This CDR3 comprises 15 residues. Germline CDR1 MNHEY, CDR2 SVGAGI. V gave up 0 bases and J gave up 7 bases; unmatched junction bases: 6. The CDR3 DNA follows: TGTGCCAGCAGTTACTCTGCCACAGGGGTCCAGCCCCAGCATTTT. Residues: CASSYSATGVQPQHF.

This clone has more than one count but fewer than ten. The rearrangement uses TRBV5-8 and TRBJ1-2, with TRBD1 matching over 7 bases. The CDR3 is 15 residues long. Losses at the gene ends were 5 bases for V and 2 bases for J; bases not matched to a gene: 9. CDR1 SGHTS and CDR2 YDEGEE come from the germline V gene. CDR3 bases: TGTGCCAGCAGGGATGACAGGGTCATAAACTATGGCTACACCTTC. Amino acids: CASRDDRVINYGYTF.

There are a few counts of this clone. CDR3 in DNA: TGTGCCAGCAGCATAGGGGCAGGGGGACAGACCCAGTACTTC. It is translated as CASSIGAGGQTQYF. J is TRBJ2-5 and V is TRBV11-2; 7 bases agree with TRBD1. This CDR3 spans 14 amino acids. V lost 5 bases to trimming and J lost 6 bases; unmatched junction nucleotides: 9. The germline CDR1 and CDR2 sequences are SGHAT and FQNNGV. The whole variable domain, filled in from reference TRBV11-2 and TRBJ2-5, reads EAGVAQSPRYKIIEKRQSVAFWCNPISGHATLYWYQQILGQGPKLLIQFQNNGVVDDSQLPKDRFSAERLKGVDSTLKIQPAKLEDSAVYLCASSIGAGGQTQYFGPGTRLLVL.

The V call is TRBV2, the J call TRBJ2-7, with 13 positions matching TRBD2. This CDR3 comprises 15 residues. Germline V gene data show CDR1 as SNHLY and CDR2 as FYNNEI. J gave up 2 bases and V 5 bases, and 3 bases lay outside the gene matches. The CDR3 sequence is CASSRGLAGPYEQYF. The DNA of the CDR3 is TGTGCCAGCAGTAGGGGACTAGCGGGGCCCTACGAGCAGTACTTC.

A few counts support this clone. The chain carries TRBV4-3 and TRBJ2-3; maybe TRBD2 (6 bases). The V gene lost 0 bases and the J gene lost 3 bases, with 19 bases spanning the gap. CDR3 size: 18 residues. Germline assignment: CDR1 LGHNA and CDR2 YSLEER. The CDR3 nucleotides read TGCGCCAGCAGCCAAGATATCCCGACTAGTGAGCTTACAGATACGCAGTATTTT. Amino acids: CASSQDIPTSELTDTQYF.

The rearrangement links TRBV6-1 to TRBJ1-4; TRBD1 agrees at 7 bases. This CDR3 is built from 16 residues. Germline CDR1 reads MNHNS; CDR2 reads SASEGT. The V gene end was trimmed by 2 bases and the J gene end by 4 bases; junction bases not matched to a gene: 7. The CDR3 bases are TGTGCCAGCAGTGAAATCAGGGGGACAGTTAATGAAAAACTGTTTTTT. Protein sequence: CASSEIRGTVNEKLFF.

The chain carries TRBV5-5 and TRBJ2-6; a possible D gene is TRBD2 (6 bases). This CDR3 spans 17 amino acids. V was shortened by 4 bases and J by 0 bases, with 14 bases between the two germline ends. CDR1 SGHKS and CDR2 YYEKEE come from the germline V gene (reference sequence). CDR3 in amino acids: CASSMGGKHSGANVLTF. The CDR3, as DNA: TGTGCCAGCAGCATGGGCGGGAAACACTCTGGGGCCAACGTCCTGACTTTC.

The chain is built from TRBV7-8 and TRBJ1-1; unclear D gene. Trimming cost V 3 bases and J 6 bases, with 14 bases left between them. This CDR3 is built from 14 residues. Germline lookup yields CDR1 SGHVS and CDR2 FQNEAQ. For the CDR3, the DNA is TGTGCCAGCAGCTTTCCGGGTCCTCATCCTGAAGCTTTCTTT. It yields the protein CASSFPGPHPEAFF.

The table lists this clone with a few counts. The chain has TRBV4-3 and TRBJ2-1; 8 bases map to TRBD2. V gave up 4 bases and J gave up 7 bases; unmatched junction bases: 6. Germline CDR1 LGHNA, CDR2 YSLEER. The CDR3 is 14 amino acids. The DNA of the CDR3 is TGCGCCAGCAGCCTCTCGACTAGCGCAAATGAGCAGTTCTTC. As protein: CASSLSTSANEQFF.